The 26 T cell receptor beta chains listed next were all sequenced from one sample in a study of human T cells and chemical hapten exposure. TCRdb independently ran MiXCR on the RACE reads; one entry per CDR3 protein. The table has more than 250,000 distinct CDR3 sequences, approximately 8.6% seen once. The time point here: pre-sensitization, week 0. The treatment is: therapeutic diphenylcyclopropenone sensitization with weekly scalp DPC. This material consisted of whole blood, taken in connection with sensitization to the hapten diphenylcyclopropenone (DPC). These receptors were taken from a middle-aged woman with alopecia areata. Some clones in this sample may be carry-over from other donors' samples.

This clonotype was observed a handful of times. The V and J genes are TRBV27 and TRBJ2-4; 16 positions agree with TRBD2. This CDR3 has 18 amino acids. CDR1 MNHEY and CDR2 SMNVEV come from the germline V gene (reference sequence). Unmatched junction bases numbered 9, after V lost 7 bases and J lost 3 bases. DNA for the CDR3: TGTGCCAGCACTTCCCGGGGGACTAGCGGGAGGGTCAAAAACATTCAGTACTTC. It translates to CASTSRGTSGRVKNIQYF.

V and J are TRBV28 and TRBJ2-5, with no clear D. The germline V gene has CDR1 MDHEN and CDR2 SYDVKM. Trimming took off 4 bases at V and 4 bases at J, with 7 bases between the two ends. This CDR3 spans 12 amino acids. CDR3 sequence reads: CASSSGIETQYF. The CDR3 region has the DNA TGTGCCAGCAGTTCCGGTATAGAGACCCAGTACTTC.

This clonotype was detected many times. The chain recombines TRBV12-3 or TRBV12-4 with TRBJ2-1; D may be TRBD1 (7 bases). V was trimmed by 1 base and J by 6 bases, leaving 13 bases between them. The CDR3 extends over 15 amino acids. In DNA form, the CDR3 reads TGTGCCAGCAGTTTAGTCCCAGGGGGAGGCAATGAGCAGTTCTTC. This gives the protein CASSLVPGGGNEQFF.

This clonotype was counted a few times. The chain carries TRBV3-1 and TRBJ1-1, with D hard to call. The CDR3 totals 12 residues. Germline V gives CDR1 LGHDT, CDR2 YNNKEL (reference sequence). V was trimmed by 8 bases and J by 0 bases, leaving 7 bases between them. The CDR3 loop is CASRGLNTEAFF. The CDR3 DNA sequence: TGTGCCAGCCGAGGGTTGAACACTGAAGCTTTCTTT.

The rearrangement joins TRBV12-3 or TRBV12-4 to TRBJ2-5; D remains ambiguous. V was shortened by 3 bases and J by 2 bases, with 7 bases between the two germline ends. CDR3 length: 13 residues. The CDR3 DNA sequence: TGTGCCAGCAGTTTCGCACTACAAGAGACCCAGTACTTC. Protein product: CASSFALQETQYF.

This clonotype came up many times. This chain uses TRBV4-3 with TRBJ1-5, with D hard to call. Trimming pared 0 bases from V and 6 bases from J, leaving 12 bases between. This CDR3 contains 15 residues. Germline V gene sequence: CDR1 LGHNA, CDR2 YSLEER. The CDR3: CASSQDWSLPQPQHF. CDR3 bases: TGCGCCAGCAGCCAAGATTGGTCCCTCCCTCAGCCCCAGCATTTT.

The chain joins TRBV28 to TRBJ2-7, with 8 nucleotides matching TRBD2. V gave up 6 bases and J gave up 5 bases; unmatched junction bases: 12. The germline V gene has CDR1 MDHEN and CDR2 SYDVKM. The CDR3 covers 15 residues. The CDR3 region is CASRLSGTRLDEQYF. For the CDR3, the DNA is TGTGCCAGCAGACTCTCCGGGACTAGGCTTGACGAGCAGTACTTC. The full variable domain, its missing parts supplied by reference TRBV28 and TRBJ2-7, is DVKVTQSSRYLVKRTGEKVFLECVQDMDHENMFWYRQDPGLGLRLIYFSYDVKMKEKGDIPEGYSVSREKKERFSLILESASTNQTSMYLCASRLSGTRLDEQYFGPGTRLTVT.

This clonotype appeared a few times. The chain combines TRBV3-1 with TRBJ2-2; D possibly uses TRBD1 or TRBD2 (6 bases each). This CDR3 contains 14 residues. V lost 4 bases to trimming and J lost 7 bases, with 13 bases between them. The germline gives CDR1 LGHDT, CDR2 YNNKEL (reference sequence). The CDR3 bases are TGTGCCAGCAGCCTAGAAGGGGGAGGCGGGGAGCTGTTTTTT. Its protein is CASSLEGGGGELFF.

This clonotype was seen repeatedly, ten times or more. The V call is TRBV28, the J call TRBJ1-1, with D possibly being TRBD1 (5 bases). This CDR3 has 13 residues. Trimming shortened V by 3 bases and J by 7 bases, and 12 bases separated the two germline ends. Germline assignment: CDR1 MDHEN and CDR2 SYDVKM. In DNA, the CDR3 is TGTGCCAGCAGTTTTATAGGGGAGGGTGAAGCTTTCTTT. Protein: CASSFIGEGEAFF.

This clonotype was seen repeatedly, ten times or more. The DNA of the CDR3 is TGCAGTGCTAATCCGCGGGGTCAGCCCCAGCATTTT. It yields the protein CSANPRGQPQHF. The V call is TRBV20-1, the J call TRBJ1-5; no clear D. Germline V gives CDR1 DFQATT, CDR2 SNEGSKA (reference sequence). The germline V and J ends were trimmed by 4 bases and 6 bases, with 10 bases remaining between them. The CDR3 consists of 12 residues.

This clonotype has a count of ten or more. The chain couples TRBV9 to TRBJ2-1; D perhaps matches TRBD2 (6 bases). CDR1 and CDR2 from the germline V gene are SGDLS and YYNGEE. The CDR3 is 17 amino acids. V gave up 2 bases and J gave up 2 bases, with 17 bases separating them. Here the CDR3 DNA reads TGTGCCAGCAGCGTGGCAGGAGCGGGCTCTACCTACAATGAGCAGTTCTTC. Amino acids: CASSVAGAGSTYNEQFF.

This clonotype has just a few counts. J is TRBJ2-1 and V is TRBV4-2; 8 positions agree with TRBD2. The CDR3 is 16 residues long. CDR1 LGHNA and CDR2 YNFKEQ come from the germline V gene. Trimming at V came to 3 bases and at J to 8 bases, leaving 12 bases not matched to a gene. CDR3 nucleotide sequence: TGTGCCAGCAGCCAGGTCCCGGGACTAGTTAACGATGAGCAGTTCTTC. Protein: CASSQVPGLVNDEQFF.

CDR3 nucleotides: TGTGCCAGCAGTTTATGGGACGGCCGGGGCTACACCTTC. Protein: CASSLWDGRGYTF. This rearrangement joins TRBV28 to TRBJ1-2; the D is unclear. This CDR3 has 13 amino acids. The germline V and J ends were trimmed by 0 bases and 8 bases, with 10 bases remaining between them. CDR1 is MDHEN and CDR2 is SYDVKM in the germline V gene.

This clonotype appeared many times. This chain uses TRBV12-3 or TRBV12-4 with TRBJ2-5; 8 bases fit TRBD2. The J segment lost 4 bases and the V segment lost 5 bases, leaving 6 bases of the junction unmatched. The CDR3 is 14 residues long. The CDR3 protein is CASSPPGGLETQYF. In DNA, the CDR3 is TGTGCCAGCAGTCCCCCGGGGGGGTTAGAGACCCAGTACTTC.

This chain links TRBV6-5 with TRBJ2-7; no firm D call. Germline V lookup: CDR1 MNHEY, CDR2 SVGAGI. Between the trimmed V and J ends, which lost 4 bases and 1 base, there was a span of 17 bases. The CDR3 is 16 residues long. CDR3 region: CASSSEGQTLSYEQYF. The CDR3 DNA reads as TGTGCCAGCAGTTCCGAAGGGCAGACGCTTTCCTACGAGCAGTACTTC.

The table lists this clonotype with a few counts. The V and J genes are TRBV5-6 and TRBJ2-4; 10 nucleotides align to TRBD1. The V gene's germline CDR1 is SGHDT and CDR2 YYEEEE. The CDR3 spans 15 residues. The V gene end was trimmed by 1 base and the J gene end by 6 bases; junction bases not matched to a gene: 4. CDR3 loop: CASSLLRTGGNIQYF. The DNA for the CDR3 is TGTGCCAGCAGCTTGCTCCGGACAGGGGGAAACATTCAGTACTTC.

A note on this clonotype: Since a much larger clone is just one base distant, this may be a read error. The V and J genes are TRBV12-3 or TRBV12-4 and TRBJ2-1; D is uncertain. The CDR3 has 12 amino acids. Written as DNA, the CDR3 is TGTGCCGGCAGGCGGAGCAGTAATGAGCAGTTCTTC. Translated: CAGRRSSNEQFF.

This clonotype was seen a few times. The chain uses TRBV6-6 and TRBJ2-7, with 10 bases aligning to TRBD1. The V segment lost 7 bases and the J segment 5 bases; nucleotides outside the gene matches: 8. This CDR3 has 14 residues. The germline V gene has CDR1 MNHNY and CDR2 SVGAGI (reference sequence). CDR3 sequence: CASTLRDRGDEQYF. For the CDR3, the DNA is TGTGCCAGCACCCTCCGGGACAGGGGTGACGAGCAGTACTTC.

A remark on this clonotype: One base away lies a much larger clone, so this may be a sequencing read error. The chain combines TRBV5-4 with TRBJ2-7; D is perhaps TRBD2 (5 bases). The V end lost 8 bases, the J end lost 7 bases, and 16 bases lay between the germline ends. The CDR3 has 12 residues. Germline values: CDR1 SGHNT, CDR2 YYREEE (reference sequence). The CDR3 DNA reads TGTGCCAGAAGCCAAACAAGGGAGGAGCAGTACTTC. Its translation is CARSQTREEQYF.

The chain uses TRBV7-2 and TRBJ1-2; tentatively, D is TRBD1 (5 bases). Germline values: CDR1 SGHTA, CDR2 FQGNSA. Trimming took off 5 bases at V and 6 bases at J, with 10 bases between the two ends. There are 12 residues in the CDR3. This CDR3 reads CASSRDFHGYTF. In DNA form, the CDR3 reads TGTGCCAGCAGCCGGGACTTCCATGGCTACACCTTC.

This clonotype was picked up a small number of times. The rearrangement links TRBV5-1 to TRBJ2-3; TRBD1 might be the D (6 bases). Per germline, CDR1 SGHRS and CDR2 YFSETQ. Trimming took off 4 bases at V and 2 bases at J, with 17 bases between the two ends. This CDR3 is 16 amino acids long. CDR3 DNA: TGCGCCAGCAGCCTACCGACAGGAGACTTCACAGATACGCAGTATTTT. Its protein is CASSLPTGDFTDTQYF.

The table lists this clonotype with a few counts. The chain links TRBV7-2 to TRBJ2-7; TRBD1 matches 10 bases. V gave up 1 base and J gave up 9 bases; unmatched junction bases: 6. The CDR3 is 14 residues long. Germline CDR1 and CDR2: SGHTA and FQGNSA. The CDR3 sequence is CASSLGGTGVGQYF. The CDR3 DNA follows: TGTGCCAGCAGCTTAGGCGGGACAGGGGTCGGGCAGTACTTC.

The rearrangement uses TRBV27 and TRBJ2-5; D gene ambiguous. Germline CDR1 MNHEY, CDR2 SMNVEV (reference sequence). Trimming left V 5 bases short and J 2 bases short, with 12 bases between. The CDR3 extends over 14 amino acids. The CDR3 coding sequence is TGTGCCAGCAGTGCGTACAGTTTACAAGAGACCCAGTACTTC. Translating it yields CASSAYSLQETQYF.

This clonotype was counted ten times or more. The chain recombines TRBV28 with TRBJ2-7; TRBD1 matches at 7 bases. CDR1 MDHEN and CDR2 SYDVKM come from the germline V gene. CDR3 length: 11 amino acids. Trimming cost V 5 bases and J 7 bases; bases outside gene matches: 2. CDR3 coding DNA: TGTGCCAGCAGTCCGGGACAGGAGCAGTACTTC. Its protein is CASSPGQEQYF. The whole variable domain, remainder taken from reference TRBV28 and TRBJ2-7, is DVKVTQSSRYLVKRTGEKVFLECVQDMDHENMFWYRQDPGLGLRLIYFSYDVKMKEKGDIPEGYSVSREKKERFSLILESASTNQTSMYLCASSPGQEQYFGPGTRLTVT.

This chain connects TRBV29-1 to TRBJ2-7, with D uncertain. Looked up from germline, CDR1 is SQVTM and CDR2 is ANQGSEA. The CDR3 length is 15 residues. V was trimmed by 5 bases and J by 2 bases, leaving 19 bases between them. CDR3 loop: CSVPPRAETTYEQYF. CDR3 DNA sequence: TGCAGCGTTCCCCCCCGGGCAGAGACGACCTACGAGCAGTACTTC.

The genes are TRBV5-1 and TRBJ1-1, with a weak D call TRBD1 (5 bases). The CDR3 totals 15 residues. Trimming left V 0 bases short and J 1 base short, with 10 bases between. CDR1 and CDR2 (germline): SGHRS, YFSETQ. In DNA, the CDR3 is TGCGCCAGCAGCTTGGAAGGGGTCCCGAACACTGAAGCTTTCTTT. This translates into CASSLEGVPNTEAFF.